This TCR beta chain was documented in a study of cytomegalovirus exposure and HLA in healthy donors. Study-level information: A later analysis reported the roughly 130 validation repertoires used the same platform as the roughly 700 first-cohort repertoires. The study's findings and limits: Rarity marked most TCR sequences, yet some public TCRs occurred in many donors. There were 150 or so TCR beta chains listed as cytomegalovirus-associated.

The assay was immunoSEQ multiplex PCR, and TCRdb's table has in-frame clones only and misses some. The sample carries 150,000 to 200,000 clones, approximately 85% recorded once. Concerning this clone: The antigen remains undetermined.

V was clipped by 8 bases and J by 5 bases; unmatched bases: 4. This CDR3 is 13 amino acids long. The germline V gene encodes CDR1 MNHNS and CDR2 SASEGT. The donors belonged to the approximately 120-subject validation cohort, separate from the approximately 670-subject first cohort. The chain combines TRBV6-1 with TRBJ1-4, with 8 bases matching TRBD1. Material for sequencing was PBMCs. The receptor comes from a woman under 30 in good health and CMV-seronegative. The chain's CDR3 is CASYRGNNEKLFF. CDR3 coding DNA: TGTGCCAGCTACAGGGGGAACAATGAAAAACTGTTTTTT.